What follows describes a single T cell receptor beta chain. Its antigen is as yet unknown. A read error may account for a junction end that differs from germline. This sample is drawn from a study of tumor-infiltrating lymphocytes in primary liver carcinoma. On the study more broadly: Stage T1-T3 N0M0 tumors spanned about 4.2 to 11 cm. Study-wide points: Only about 7-24% of top clones were detected in each of the five tumor regions. Tumor-adjacent and tumor-blood pairs shared less of their repertoires than tumor region pairs shared.

Making TCR beta cDNA involved approximately 510 ng total RNA and a constant-region primer. It was through three nested multiplex PCR rounds of slightly modified ARM-PCR that TCR beta libraries arose. TRBV1-TRBV30 forward primers paired with a C-beta reverse primer drove the first two PCR rounds, ten to eleven cycles each. Each CDR3 protein gets one entry after TCRdb re-called the multiplex PCR reads with MiXCR. Of more than 60,000 distinct CDR3 sequences listed, 60% to 75% are singletons. Scientists recovered RNA and DNA together from roughly 20-30 mg of unsorted bulk tissue. Every tumor was sampled at five separate regions. Germline values: CDR1 SGHAT, CDR2 FQNNGV. This CDR3 contains 16 residues.

Sequenced: liver tumor tissue from sampling region 4. As for subset: tumor region T4, right-lateral pole. The source of this sequence is a man in his forties with primary liver carcinoma and hepatitis B virus infection. The rearrangement links TRBV11-2 to TRBJ2-1; 8 nucleotides agree with TRBD2. The CDR3 loop reads CASSSRPCGRIYGQLF. As DNA, the CDR3 is TGTGCCAGCAGCTCGCGCCCCTGCGGGAGGATCTATGGGCAGTTATTC.